The 15 T cell receptor beta chains given below trace back to one sample, sequenced in a study of control samples from healthy donors and cancer patients. The data were produced by immunoSEQ multiplex PCR, yet TCRdb's version contains in-frame clones alone and is incomplete. Counted here are under 110,000 clones, 85% to 90% occurring once; the ten biggest clones make up under 10%. The sequencing sample was made of blood. These receptors were obtained from a man aged 25 to 40 in good health.

The chain recombines TRBV27 with TRBJ2-1; D is tentatively TRBD1 or TRBD2 (5 bases each). Between the trimmed V and J ends, which lost 7 bases and 8 bases, there was a span of 18 bases. The length of the CDR3 is 14 residues. The germline V gene encodes CDR1 MNHEY and CDR2 SMNVEV (reference sequence). CDR3 nucleotides: TGTGCCAGCACAAGACGGGGCGCCTGGGATGAGCAGTTCTTC. This sequence encodes CASTRRGAWDEQFF.

This chain links TRBV12-3 or TRBV12-4 with TRBJ1-4, with 7 nucleotides matching TRBD1. The CDR3 loop spans 13 amino acids. Trimming removed 7 bases from V and 7 bases from J; junction bases left unmatched: 6. DNA of the CDR3: TGTGCCAGCACCGGGACAGCGGGTGAAAAACTGTTTTTT. Residues: CASTGTAGEKLFF.

This chain links TRBV19 with TRBJ2-2; 8 nucleotides align to TRBD1. Germline V CDR1 and CDR2: LNHDA, SQIVND (reference sequence). V shed 4 bases and J 2 bases; nucleotides not matched to a gene: 6. The length of the CDR3 is 16 residues. This CDR3 is CASSNSDRDNTGELFF. The CDR3 coding sequence is TGTGCCAGTAGTAATTCGGACAGGGATAACACCGGGGAGCTGTTTTTT.

This clone was counted a single time. The CDR3 DNA reads TGTGCCTGGAGTACGGGGTATGGCTACACCTTC. It encodes CAWSTGYGYTF. The chain links TRBV30 to TRBJ1-2; D is undetermined. Trimming took 2 bases from V and 5 from J, leaving 6 bases between them. In germline, CDR1 is GTSNPN, CDR2 SVGIG (reference sequence). CDR3 size: 11 residues.

The chain has TRBV19 and TRBJ1-5; D is ambiguous. V lost 5 bases and J 0 bases, leaving 11 bases between the germline ends. This CDR3 contains 15 residues. Per germline, CDR1 LNHDA and CDR2 SQIVND (reference sequence). CDR3 coding DNA: TGTGCCAGTAGTCAGACCGCCTATAGCAATCAGCCCCAGCATTTT. Protein: CASSQTAYSNQPQHF. Full variable domain (rest looked up from reference TRBV19 and TRBJ1-5): DGGITQSPKYLFRKEGQNVTLSCEQNLNHDAMYWYRQDPGQGLRLIYYSQIVNDFQKGDIAEGYSVSREKKESFPLTVTSAQKNPTAFYLCASSQTAYSNQPQHFGDGTRLSIL.

The V call is TRBV28, the J call TRBJ1-5; D gene ambiguous. Looked up from germline, CDR1 is MDHEN and CDR2 is SYDVKM. V was cut by 7 bases and J by 0 bases, with 4 bases left in between. CDR3 length: 12 amino acids. Here the CDR3 reads CASTGSNQPQHF. The CDR3 DNA sequence: TGTGCCAGCACAGGTAGCAATCAGCCCCAGCATTTT. The full variable domain, with the rest looked up from reference TRBV28 and TRBJ1-5, is DVKVTQSSRYLVKRTGEKVFLECVQDMDHENMFWYRQDPGLGLRLIYFSYDVKMKEKGDIPEGYSVSREKKERFSLILESASTNQTSMYLCASTGSNQPQHFGDGTRLSIL.

This clone was picked up one time. This rearrangement joins TRBV6-1 to TRBJ2-1; possibly TRBD2 for D (5 bases). V was trimmed by 2 bases and J by 8 bases, leaving 10 bases between them. This CDR3 is 13 amino acids long. The germline CDR1 and CDR2 sequences are MNHNS and SASEGT. DNA of the CDR3: TGTGCCAGCAGTGAAATCCGGGGTGATGAGCAGTTCTTC. Its translation is CASSEIRGDEQFF.

Only a few counts were recorded for this clone. The chain carries TRBV18 and TRBJ1-2; possibly TRBD1 for D (5 bases). CDR3 length: 13 residues. The germline CDR1 and CDR2 sequences are KGHSH and LQKENI. Trimming removed 3 bases from V and 3 bases from J, with 8 bases in between. The CDR3 sequence is CASSPQGDYGYTF. The CDR3 DNA reads TGTGCCAGCTCACCCCAGGGAGACTATGGCTACACCTTC.

V is TRBV19 and J is TRBJ1-3, with D perhaps matching TRBD1 (6 bases). V dropped 9 bases and J dropped 7 bases, with 22 bases sitting between them. CDR3 length: 15 residues. CDR1 and CDR2 from the germline V gene are LNHDA and SQIVND (reference sequence). Here the CDR3 reads CASTQDGGRFNTIYF. CDR3 nucleotide sequence: TGTGCCAGCACCCAGGACGGGGGCAGGTTCAACACCATATATTTT.

V and J are TRBV5-8 and TRBJ2-6; tentatively, D is TRBD1 (6 bases). Germline CDR1 is SGHTS and CDR2 is YDEGEE. Between the trimmed V and J ends, which lost 2 bases and 2 bases, there was a span of 8 bases. The CDR3 has 15 residues. For the CDR3, the DNA is TGTGCCAGCAGCTTAGGACAGCCTGGGGCCAACGTCCTGACTTTC. Protein sequence: CASSLGQPGANVLTF. Complete variable domain (other parts from reference TRBV5-8 and TRBJ2-6): EAGVTQSPTHLIKTRGQQATLRCSPISGHTSVYWYQQALGLGLQFLLWYDEGEERNRGNFPPRFSGRQFPNYSSELNVNALELEDSALYLCASSLGQPGANVLTFGAGSRLTVL.

The chain combines TRBV10-1 with TRBJ2-7, with D tentatively TRBD2 (6 bases). Trimming left V 5 bases short and J 6 bases short, with 20 bases between. Germline CDR1 reads WNHNN; CDR2 reads SYGVQD (reference sequence). This CDR3 spans 15 amino acids. This chain's CDR3 is CASSQIAGGPLEQYF. The CDR3 DNA follows: TGCGCCAGCAGTCAGATAGCAGGAGGGCCGCTCGAGCAGTACTTC.

V and J are TRBV6-5 and TRBJ2-7; D may be TRBD2 (6 bases). Trimming removed 10 bases at V and 2 bases at J, with 15 bases between. Germline loops: CDR1 MNHEY, CDR2 SVGAGI. This CDR3 is 13 amino acids long. CDR3 region: CATGGRGAYEQYV. CDR3 in DNA: TGTGCCACCGGAGGGCGTGGGGCCTACGAGCAGTACGTC.

The V and J genes are TRBV30 and TRBJ1-2; D unresolved. Germline CDR1 reads GTSNPN; CDR2 reads SVGIG (reference sequence). With 5 bases removed from V and 1 base from J, the gap between germline ends came to 11 bases. This CDR3 is built from 13 residues. Written as DNA, the CDR3 is TGTGCCTGGGCGCTCGGGATTAACTATGGCTACACCTTC. Its translation: CAWALGINYGYTF.

The V gene is TRBV5-1, the J gene TRBJ1-2; the D is unclear. The CDR3 length is 14 residues. V gave up 3 bases and J gave up 2 bases, with 11 bases separating them. Germline-derived CDR1 and CDR2 are SGHRS and YFSETQ. The CDR3 nucleotides read TGCGCCAGCAGCTCAACCGCGGGGAACTATGGCTACACCTTC. It translates to CASSSTAGNYGYTF.

The V and J genes are TRBV7-9 and TRBJ2-5; D is perhaps TRBD1 or TRBD2 (5 bases each). Per germline, CDR1 SEHNR and CDR2 FQNEAQ (reference sequence). There are 13 residues in the CDR3. V shed 5 bases and J shed 5 bases, with 12 bases lying between them. CDR3 sequence reads: CASSPRWGETQYF. The CDR3 DNA sequence: TGTGCCAGCAGCCCACGATGGGGGGAGACCCAGTACTTC.